The 14 T cell receptor beta chains below all came from one sample that was sequenced in a study of OX40 agonist ivuxolimab in advanced cancers. The library was generated by the immunoSEQ multiplex PCR assay. Entries here come from immuneACCESS through TCRdb and include only in-frame sequences with V and J called. Some clones fail to appear in such tables; in the studies checked, an unresolved V gene covers under half of the shortfall, and the cause of the remainder is unknown. For this sample the table gives 50,000 to 65,000 clones, of which approximately 91% were detected only once. The top ten hold 0.75% to 0.9% of the sample. Sequenced here: CD4+ or CD8+ T cells sorted from blood, sampled in a trial of the OX40 agonist ivuxolimab. These receptors all stem from an adult with an advanced solid tumor such as melanoma, head and neck, liver or kidney cancer.

The chain recombines TRBV23-1 with TRBJ1-2; a weak D match, TRBD1 (6 bases). TRBV23-1 is an ORF, and what it does is uncertain. V lost 0 bases, J lost 2 bases, and 16 bases lay in between. The CDR3 contains 17 residues. CDR3 coding DNA: TGCGCCAGCAGTCAATCGGGGGGGGCGCGAGGGAACTATGGCTACACCTTC. Translating it yields CASSQSGGARGNYGYTF.

The chain links TRBV29-1 to TRBJ2-1; 8 nucleotides align to TRBD2. Germline CDR1 SQVTM, CDR2 ANQGSEA. This CDR3 contains 15 residues. The J segment lost 3 bases and the V segment lost 4 bases, leaving 8 bases of the junction unmatched. CDR3 nucleotides: TGCAGCGTTGCAGGTAGTCTAGCGGGCTACAATGAGCAGTTCTTC. This gives the protein CSVAGSLAGYNEQFF.

V is TRBV11-2 and J is TRBJ2-7, with 9 positions matching TRBD2. The CDR3 runs to 16 residues. Germline V gives CDR1 SGHAT, CDR2 FQNNGV. With V trimmed by 4 bases and J by 2 bases, 9 bases remained unmatched. For the CDR3, the DNA is TGTGCCAGCAGCTATCATAGCGGGGGCCTTACCTACGAGCAGTACTTC. Its protein is CASSYHSGGLTYEQYF.

This clone was observed once. The CDR3 sequence is CASSLAGGADTQYF. CDR3 nucleotides: TGTGCCAGCAGCTTAGCAGGGGGCGCAGATACGCAGTATTTT. The chain links TRBV11-2 to TRBJ2-3, with 8 bases identical to TRBD1. The CDR3 extends over 14 amino acids. The germline gives CDR1 SGHAT, CDR2 FQNNGV. J lost 4 bases, V lost 1 base, and 1 base had no gene match.

The chain carries TRBV5-1 and TRBJ2-7, with D unresolved. Trimming took 1 base from V and 0 from J, leaving 8 bases between them. Germline V lookup: CDR1 SGHRS, CDR2 YFSETQ. CDR3 length equals 14 residues. CDR3 nucleotide sequence: TGCGCCAGCAGCTTGTGGGCCTTCTCCTACGAGCAGTACTTC. Translated: CASSLWAFSYEQYF.

This chain uses TRBV9 with TRBJ2-3; D remains ambiguous. Germline CDR1 and CDR2: SGDLS and YYNGEE. This CDR3 region has 16 residues. V gave up 0 bases and J gave up 10 bases, with 21 bases separating them. The DNA of the CDR3 is TGTGCCAGCAGCGTAGGTCTGACCTCAGCGACGGTGGCGCAGTATTTT. This gives the protein CASSVGLTSATVAQYF. Together with reference TRBV9 and TRBJ2-3, the CDR3 gives the full variable domain: DSGVTQTPKHLITATGQRVTLRCSPRSGDLSVYWYQQSLDQGLQFLIQYYNGEERAKGNILERFSAQQFPDLHSELNLSSLELGDSALYFCASSVGLTSATVAQYFGPGTRLTVL.

The CDR3 sequence: CASSGDRGLWEQYF. The CDR3 nucleotides read TGTGCCAGCAGTGGTGACAGGGGGCTATGGGAGCAGTACTTC. The rearrangement links TRBV25-1 to TRBJ2-7; 10 bases are a match to TRBD1. The CDR3 covers 14 residues. Looked up from germline, CDR1 is MGHDK and CDR2 is SYGVNS. Trimming at V came to 4 bases and at J to 7 bases, leaving 7 bases not matched to a gene.

This clone is a singleton in its sample. J is TRBJ1-2 and V is TRBV19, with 10 bases aligning to TRBD1. The V gene end was trimmed by 7 bases and the J gene end by 6 bases; junction bases not matched to a gene: 11. Germline values: CDR1 LNHDA, CDR2 SQIVND (reference sequence). This CDR3 spans 15 amino acids. Here the CDR3 reads CASTYGATGGNGYTF. CDR3 coding DNA: TGTGCCAGTACCTACGGAGCGACAGGGGGCAATGGCTACACCTTC.

The V gene is TRBV19, the J gene TRBJ1-5; 7 positions agree with TRBD1. Trimming cost V 4 bases and J 4 bases; bases outside gene matches: 1. Germline lookup yields CDR1 LNHDA and CDR2 SQIVND (reference sequence). The CDR3 is made up of 13 amino acids. In nucleotides, the CDR3 is TGTGCCAGTAGTAGACAGGGAAATCAGCCCCAGCATTTT. Its translation: CASSRQGNQPQHF.

The chain combines TRBV19 with TRBJ1-1; D might be TRBD1 (5 bases). This CDR3 spans 13 amino acids. Looked up from germline, CDR1 is LNHDA and CDR2 is SQIVND (reference sequence). V dropped 6 bases and J dropped 3 bases, with 11 bases sitting between them. Here the CDR3 DNA reads TGTGCCAGTAGGGGGCAACCTTACACTGAAGCTTTCTTT. Translation gives CASRGQPYTEAFF.

V usage is TRBV28 and J usage is TRBJ1-5; 12 nucleotides match TRBD1. CDR3 size: 16 residues. Germline-derived CDR1 and CDR2 are MDHEN and SYDVKM. V was pared by 4 bases and J by 7 bases, with 8 bases of the junction left unmatched. The CDR3 reads CASSSGQGARSQPQHF. Here the CDR3 DNA reads TGTGCCAGCAGTTCGGGACAGGGGGCGCGAAGCCAGCCCCAGCATTTT. Drawing the rest from reference TRBV28 and TRBJ1-5, the complete variable domain is DVKVTQSSRYLVKRTGEKVFLECVQDMDHENMFWYRQDPGLGLRLIYFSYDVKMKEKGDIPEGYSVSREKKERFSLILESASTNQTSMYLCASSSGQGARSQPQHFGDGTRLSIL.

This chain joins TRBV7-9 and TRBJ2-1, with TRBD1 matching over 9 bases. With 6 bases clipped from V and 7 bases from J, the junction kept 13 bases outside the gene matches. Germline assignment: CDR1 SEHNR and CDR2 FQNEAQ (reference sequence). The CDR3 loop spans 16 amino acids. CDR3 sequence (DNA): TGTGCCAGCAGGTTACGGACAGGGGAGGTCCAAAATGAGCAGTTCTTC. Translating it yields CASRLRTGEVQNEQFF.

This clone was found once. The V call is TRBV15, the J call TRBJ2-2; D uncertain. Germline lookup yields CDR1 LNHNV and CDR2 YYDKDF (reference sequence). The V gene lost 0 bases and the J gene lost 1 base, with 9 bases spanning the gap. This CDR3 contains 16 residues. CDR3 in amino acids: CATSREAAVNTGELFF. The CDR3 DNA sequence: TGTGCCACCAGCAGAGAGGCGGCCGTGAACACCGGGGAGCTGTTTTTT.

The CDR3 DNA is TGTGCCAGCAGCCTCCAAGAGACCCAGTACTTC. This gives the protein CASSLQETQYF. The V gene is TRBV14, the J gene TRBJ2-5; D unresolved. Deletions cut 4 bases from V and 1 base from J, with 1 base between. The germline V gene has CDR1 SGHDN and CDR2 FVKESK. The CDR3 contains 11 residues.